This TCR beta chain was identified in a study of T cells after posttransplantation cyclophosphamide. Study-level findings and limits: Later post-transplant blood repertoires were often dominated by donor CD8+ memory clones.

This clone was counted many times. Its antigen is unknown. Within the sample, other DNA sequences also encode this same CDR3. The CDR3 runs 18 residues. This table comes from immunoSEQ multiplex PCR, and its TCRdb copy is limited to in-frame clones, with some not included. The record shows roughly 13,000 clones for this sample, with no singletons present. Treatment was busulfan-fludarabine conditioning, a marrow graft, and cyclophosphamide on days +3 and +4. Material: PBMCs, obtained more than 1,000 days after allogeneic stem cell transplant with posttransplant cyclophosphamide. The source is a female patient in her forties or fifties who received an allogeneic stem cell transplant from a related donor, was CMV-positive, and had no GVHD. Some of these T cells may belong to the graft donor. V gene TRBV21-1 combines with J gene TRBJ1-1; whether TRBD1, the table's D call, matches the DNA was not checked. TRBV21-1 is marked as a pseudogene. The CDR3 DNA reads TGTGCCAGCAGCAACGATGGAGGGACAGGGGATATGAACACTGAAGCTTTCTTT. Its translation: CASSNDGGTGDMNTEAFF.